These 8 T cell receptor beta chains were sequenced from one sample in a study of long-term antiretroviral therapy in people with HIV. The immunoSEQ assay was v3.0, run at survey level. TCRdb's copy holds only in-frame clones and misses some; the assay was immunoSEQ multiplex PCR. The profile shows 15,000 to 20,000 clones, approximately 85% of them singletons. The sequences come from unsorted PBMCs, collected at the start of antiretroviral therapy, before treatment. The receptors stem from a young man with HIV.

The gene calls are TRBV18 and TRBJ1-2; maybe TRBD1 (6 bases). Germline lookup yields CDR1 KGHSH and CDR2 LQKENI. This CDR3 spans 15 amino acids. V gave up 3 bases and J gave up 8 bases, with 19 bases separating them. The CDR3 is CASSPQTGLSPGYTF. Written as DNA, the CDR3 is TGTGCCAGCTCACCGCAAACAGGGCTTAGCCCCGGCTACACCTTC.

CDR3: CASSIAPAAYNEQFF. In DNA form, the CDR3 reads TGTGCCAGCAGCATCGCTCCCGCGGCGTACAATGAGCAGTTCTTC. V gene TRBV27 combines with J gene TRBJ2-1; D unclear. V lost 6 bases and J lost 4, with 16 bases in between. Germline V gene sequence: CDR1 MNHEY, CDR2 SMNVEV (reference sequence). This CDR3 region has 15 residues.

The chain uses TRBV10-3 and TRBJ2-7; D ambiguous. Trimming left V 2 bases short and J 1 base short, with 6 bases between. The CDR3 loop spans 13 amino acids. Per germline, CDR1 ENHRY and CDR2 SYGVKD. CDR3 in DNA: TGTGCCATCAGTGAGGACATTTCCTACGAGCAGTACTTC. Protein product: CAISEDISYEQYF.

V and J are TRBV5-4 and TRBJ2-1, with TRBD2 identical over 8 bases. From germline, CDR1 is SGHNT and CDR2 YYREEE (reference sequence). V trimming: 4 bases; J trimming: 8 bases; junction bases outside the gene matches: 14. This CDR3 contains 16 residues. The CDR3 region is CASSIATVGTRYEQFF. DNA for the CDR3: TGTGCCAGCAGCATCGCAACAGTTGGGACTAGATATGAGCAGTTCTTC.

There are a few counts of this clone. The rearrangement links TRBV27 to TRBJ2-7, with 9 bases fitting TRBD1. The CDR3 length is 14 residues. Germline lookup yields CDR1 MNHEY and CDR2 SMNVEV (reference sequence). After removal of 1 base from V and 6 bases from J, the junction contained 4 bases not matched to a gene. CDR3 sequence: CASSLYRGQGEQYF. CDR3 coding DNA: TGTGCCAGCAGTTTATACAGGGGGCAGGGCGAGCAGTACTTC.

About this clone itself: In the same sample, other DNA sequences code for this CDR3. The chain recombines TRBV2 with TRBJ2-1, with D perhaps matching TRBD2 (6 bases). The CDR3 is 14 amino acids. Germline assignment: CDR1 SNHLY and CDR2 FYNNEI. V was shortened by 6 bases and J by 0 bases, with 9 bases between the two germline ends. The CDR3 here is CASSPGSSYNEQFF. CDR3 in DNA: TGTGCCAGCAGCCCCGGGAGCTCCTACAATGAGCAGTTCTTC.

The V call is TRBV5-4, the J call TRBJ2-5; D is unresolved. Germline loops: CDR1 SGHNT, CDR2 YYREEE (reference sequence). Trimming took 0 bases from V and 2 from J, leaving 5 bases between them. This CDR3 comprises 13 residues. The DNA for the CDR3 is TGTGCCAGCAGCTTGGGGGTACAAGAGACCCAGTACTTC. It encodes CASSLGVQETQYF. Drawing the rest from reference TRBV5-4 and TRBJ2-5, the complete variable domain is ETGVTQSPTHLIKTRGQQVTLRCSSQSGHNTVSWYQQALGQGPQFIFQYYREEENGRGNFPPRFSGLQFPNYSSELNVNALELDDSALYLCASSLGVQETQYFGPGTRLLVL.

The chain has TRBV28 and TRBJ2-2, with 9 positions matching TRBD1. V shed 5 bases and J 6 bases; nucleotides not matched to a gene: 4. In germline, CDR1 is MDHEN, CDR2 SYDVKM. This CDR3 is 14 amino acids long. The chain's CDR3 is CASSRRQGAGELFF. Written as DNA, the CDR3 is TGTGCCAGCAGTCGGCGACAGGGGGCCGGGGAGCTGTTTTTT.